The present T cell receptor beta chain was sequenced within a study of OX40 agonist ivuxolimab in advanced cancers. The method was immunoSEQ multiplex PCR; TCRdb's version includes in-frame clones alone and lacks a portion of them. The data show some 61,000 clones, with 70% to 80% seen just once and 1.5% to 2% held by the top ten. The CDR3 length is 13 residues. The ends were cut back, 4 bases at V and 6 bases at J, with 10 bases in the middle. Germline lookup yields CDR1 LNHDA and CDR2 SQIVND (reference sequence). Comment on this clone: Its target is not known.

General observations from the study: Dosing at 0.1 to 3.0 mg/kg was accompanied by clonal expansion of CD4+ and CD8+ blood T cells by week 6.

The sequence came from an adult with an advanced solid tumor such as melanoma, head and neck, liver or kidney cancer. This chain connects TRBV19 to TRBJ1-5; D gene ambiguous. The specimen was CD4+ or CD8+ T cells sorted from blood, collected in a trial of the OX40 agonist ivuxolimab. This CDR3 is CASSKGSGQPQHF. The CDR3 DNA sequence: TGTGCCAGTAGTAAAGGGTCAGGTCAGCCCCAGCATTTT.